In this sample, the clone carrying this T cell receptor (beta chain) turned up a few times. Sequence at one end of the junction differs from germline and may be a read error. CDR3 length: 13 residues. Germline assignment: CDR1 KGHSH and CDR2 LQKENI. The sample belongs to a study of blood T cells in healthy people across ages. Then a second PCR, running about 6 to 11 cycles, was carried out with a sample-barcoded 5' primer and a J-beta primer mix. At least 3 million CDR3-containing paired-end reads were obtained per sample. TCRdb fed the 5' RACE reads into MiXCR, producing one record per CDR3 protein. The sample consists of about 620,000 distinct CDR3 sequences, 20% to 25% of them appearing once.

The chain has TRBV18 and TRBJ2-5; 10 nucleotides match TRBD2. Sequenced input: blood. The source is a man between 65 and 85 years old in good health. The CDR3 DNA is TGTGCCAGCTCACCGGGGGGACTAGCGTCGGAGTTCTTC. This sequence encodes CASSPGGLASEFF.